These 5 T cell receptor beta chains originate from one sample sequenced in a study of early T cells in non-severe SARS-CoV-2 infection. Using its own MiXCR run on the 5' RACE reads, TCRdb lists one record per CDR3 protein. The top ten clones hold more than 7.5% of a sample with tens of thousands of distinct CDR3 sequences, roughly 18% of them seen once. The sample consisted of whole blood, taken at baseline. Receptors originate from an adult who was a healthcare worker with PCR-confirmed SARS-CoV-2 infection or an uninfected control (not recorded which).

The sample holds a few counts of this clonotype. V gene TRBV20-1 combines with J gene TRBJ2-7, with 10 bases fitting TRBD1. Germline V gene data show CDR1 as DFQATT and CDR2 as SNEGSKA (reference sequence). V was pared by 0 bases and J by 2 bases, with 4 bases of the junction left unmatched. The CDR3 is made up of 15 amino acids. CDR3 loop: CSARDGGQGTYEQYF. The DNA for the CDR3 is TGCAGTGCTAGAGATGGGGGACAGGGGACCTACGAGCAGTACTTC.

DNA of the CDR3: TGCAGTGCTAGAGCCAGCCAAGAGACCCAGTACTTC. Translated, it gives CSARASQETQYF. The chain joins TRBV20-1 to TRBJ2-5; D gene ambiguous. Trimming shortened V by 1 base and J by 1 base, and 4 bases separated the two germline ends. Germline CDR1 reads DFQATT; CDR2 reads SNEGSKA (reference sequence). The CDR3 runs to 12 residues.

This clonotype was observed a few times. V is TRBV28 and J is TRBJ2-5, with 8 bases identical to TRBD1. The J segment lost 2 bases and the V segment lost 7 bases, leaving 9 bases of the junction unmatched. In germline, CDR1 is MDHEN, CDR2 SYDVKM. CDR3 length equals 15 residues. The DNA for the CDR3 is TGTGCCAGCACACCCGGGACAGGCAAACAAGAGACCCAGTACTTC. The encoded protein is CASTPGTGKQETQYF.

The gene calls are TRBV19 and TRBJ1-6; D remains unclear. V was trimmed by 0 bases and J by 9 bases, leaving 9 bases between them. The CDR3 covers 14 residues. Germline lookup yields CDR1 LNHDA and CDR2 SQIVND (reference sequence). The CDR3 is CASSIDLRSSPLHF. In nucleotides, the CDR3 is TGTGCCAGTAGTATAGATCTCCGCAGTTCACCCCTCCACTTT.

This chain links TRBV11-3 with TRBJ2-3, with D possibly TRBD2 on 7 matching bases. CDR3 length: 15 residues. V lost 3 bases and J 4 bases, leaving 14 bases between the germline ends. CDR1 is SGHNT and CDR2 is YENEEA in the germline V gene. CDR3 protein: CASSFGGGGSDTQYF. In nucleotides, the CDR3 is TGTGCCAGCAGCTTCGGCGGGGGCGGATCAGATACGCAGTATTTT.